This T cell receptor beta chain was obtained from a study of metastatic and nonmetastatic thyroid tumors. As for the study in general: Repertoire comparisons spanned blood and tumor or nodule tissue from malignant and benign thyroid patients.

Thyroid surgery had not been preceded by any treatment in any patient. This clone has ten or more counts. Its antigen is undetermined. Whole-study findings and limits: Reports indicated that malignant thyroid tumors showed significantly higher TCR beta diversity than benign nodules did, in blood and tumor.

Methods used by the authors: To classify distant metastasis in papillary thyroid cancer, a model was built from CDR3 differences across clinicopathological groups. TCRdb re-clonotyped the PCR reads through MiXCR. These V and J calls originate from TCRdb's pipeline instead of the authors' own analysis. The sample lists around 38,000 clones, roughly a quarter occurring once. The ends were cut back, 6 bases at V and 2 bases at J, with 10 bases in the middle. Germline CDR1 reads ENHRY; CDR2 reads SYGVKD. The CDR3 extends over 13 amino acids. Sequences were obtained from blood. The chain employs TRBV10-3 and TRBJ1-1; D is unresolved. The origin of this receptor is a female donor with papillary thyroid cancer or a benign thyroid nodule (not recorded which). Some clones in this sample may be carry-over from other donors' samples. Here the CDR3 DNA reads TGTGCCATCAGCACAGATCGTAACACTGAAGCTTTCTTT. Its translation is CAISTDRNTEAFF.